Sequencing of this T cell receptor beta chain was carried out in a study of OX40 agonist ivuxolimab in advanced cancers. At the level of the study: Among those enrolled, mean age was around 60 years (range roughly 20 to 80) and about 79% were male.

The V gene lost 1 base and the J gene lost 2 bases, with 12 bases spanning the gap. The CDR3 extends over 16 amino acids. Germline loops: CDR1 MDHEN, CDR2 SYDVKM. Study-wide points: It was not determined which antigens were specifically recognized by the peripheral T cells that had undergone clonal expansion. In a subset of nonresponders, normalized T-cell clonal expansion was also low.

Sequencing used immunoSEQ multiplex PCR; TCRdb keeps in-frame clones, though not all of them. This repertoire shows 25,000 to 35,000 clones, roughly 90% found once; its top ten account for roughly 30%. On this clone itself: What it recognizes is unknown.

This material consisted of CD4+ or CD8+ T cells sorted from blood, taken in a trial of the OX40 agonist ivuxolimab. The source is an adult with an advanced solid tumor such as melanoma, head and neck, liver or kidney cancer. This chain uses TRBV28 with TRBJ2-1; the D is unclear. This CDR3 is CASSLLGQSTYNEQFF. The DNA of the CDR3 is TGTGCCAGCAGTTTATTAGGGCAGTCCACCTACAATGAGCAGTTCTTC. The full variable domain, with the rest looked up from reference TRBV28 and TRBJ2-1, is DVKVTQSSRYLVKRTGEKVFLECVQDMDHENMFWYRQDPGLGLRLIYFSYDVKMKEKGDIPEGYSVSREKKERFSLILESASTNQTSMYLCASSLLGQSTYNEQFFGPGTRLTVL.